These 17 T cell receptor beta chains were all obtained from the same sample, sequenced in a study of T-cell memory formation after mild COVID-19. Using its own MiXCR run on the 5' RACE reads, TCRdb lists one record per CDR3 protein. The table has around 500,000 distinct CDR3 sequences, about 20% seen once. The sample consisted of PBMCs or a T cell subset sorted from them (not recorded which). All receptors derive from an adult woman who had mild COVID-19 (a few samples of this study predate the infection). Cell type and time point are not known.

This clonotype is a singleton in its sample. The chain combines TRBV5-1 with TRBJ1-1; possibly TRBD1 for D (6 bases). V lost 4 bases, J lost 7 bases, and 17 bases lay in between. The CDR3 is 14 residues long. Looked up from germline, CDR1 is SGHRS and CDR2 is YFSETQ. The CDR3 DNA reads TGCGCCAGCAGCCTCGAGACAGGACGAGATGAAGCTTTCTTT. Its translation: CASSLETGRDEAFF.

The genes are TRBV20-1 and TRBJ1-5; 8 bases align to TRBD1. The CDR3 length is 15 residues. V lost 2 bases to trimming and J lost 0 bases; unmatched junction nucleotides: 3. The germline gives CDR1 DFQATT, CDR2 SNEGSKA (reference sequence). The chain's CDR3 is CSARRTGLSNQPQHF. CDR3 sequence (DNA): TGCAGTGCTAGACGGACAGGGCTTAGCAATCAGCCCCAGCATTTT.

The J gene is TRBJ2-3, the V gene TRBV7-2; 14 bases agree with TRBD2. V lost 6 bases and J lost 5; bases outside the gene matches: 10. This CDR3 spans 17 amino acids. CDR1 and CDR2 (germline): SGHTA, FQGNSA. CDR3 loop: CASRDPGLAGAQDTQYF. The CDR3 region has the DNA TGTGCCAGCAGAGACCCGGGACTAGCGGGAGCCCAAGATACGCAGTATTTT.

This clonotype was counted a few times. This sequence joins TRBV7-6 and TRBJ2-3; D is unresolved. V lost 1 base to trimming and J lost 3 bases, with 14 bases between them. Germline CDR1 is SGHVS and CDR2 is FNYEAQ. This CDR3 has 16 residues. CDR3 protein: CASSLESTAMTDTQYF. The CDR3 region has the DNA TGTGCCAGCAGCTTAGAAAGTACCGCTATGACAGATACGCAGTATTTT.

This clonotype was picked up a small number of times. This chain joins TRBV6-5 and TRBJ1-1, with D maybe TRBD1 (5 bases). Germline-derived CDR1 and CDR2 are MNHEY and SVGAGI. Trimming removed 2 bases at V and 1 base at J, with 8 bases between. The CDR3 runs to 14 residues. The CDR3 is CASSYITGNTEAFF. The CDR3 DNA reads TGTGCCAGCAGTTACATTACAGGGAACACTGAAGCTTTCTTT.

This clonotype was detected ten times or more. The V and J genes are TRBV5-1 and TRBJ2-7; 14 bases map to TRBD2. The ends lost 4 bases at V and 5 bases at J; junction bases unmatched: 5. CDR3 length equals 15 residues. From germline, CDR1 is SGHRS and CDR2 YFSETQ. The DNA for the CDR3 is TGCGCCAGCAGCCCCGGGACTAGCGGGGGAAACGAGCAGTACTTC. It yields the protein CASSPGTSGGNEQYF.

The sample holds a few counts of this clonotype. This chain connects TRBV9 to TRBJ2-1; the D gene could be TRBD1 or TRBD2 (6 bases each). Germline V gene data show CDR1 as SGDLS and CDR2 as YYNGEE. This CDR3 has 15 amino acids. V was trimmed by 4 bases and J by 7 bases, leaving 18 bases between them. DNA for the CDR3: TGTGCCAGCAGCCACGTCGGGGGCCCTCAGAATGAGCAGTTCTTC. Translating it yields CASSHVGGPQNEQFF.

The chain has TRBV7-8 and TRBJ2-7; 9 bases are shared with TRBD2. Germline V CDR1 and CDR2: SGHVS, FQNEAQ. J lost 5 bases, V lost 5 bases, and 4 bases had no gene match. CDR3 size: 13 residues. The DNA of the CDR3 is TGTGCCAGCAGCCGAAGACTAGCGGACGAGCAGTACTTC. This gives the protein CASSRRLADEQYF.

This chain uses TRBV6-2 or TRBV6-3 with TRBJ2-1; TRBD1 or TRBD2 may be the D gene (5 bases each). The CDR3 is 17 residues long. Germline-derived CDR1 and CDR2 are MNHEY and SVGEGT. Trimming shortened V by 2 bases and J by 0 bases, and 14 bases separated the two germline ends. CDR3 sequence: CASSYDWDRYSYNEQFF. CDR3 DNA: TGTGCCAGCAGTTACGACTGGGACCGCTACTCCTACAATGAGCAGTTCTTC.

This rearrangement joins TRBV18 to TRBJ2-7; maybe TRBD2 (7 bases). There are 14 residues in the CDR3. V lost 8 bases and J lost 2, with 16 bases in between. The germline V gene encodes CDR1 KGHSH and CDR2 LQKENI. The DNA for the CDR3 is TGTGCCAGCCTCTCCGGGGGGCCCCCCTACGAGCAGTACTTC. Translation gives CASLSGGPPYEQYF. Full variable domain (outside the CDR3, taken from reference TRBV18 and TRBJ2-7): NAGVMQNPRHLVRRRGQEARLRCSPMKGHSHVYWYRQLPEEGLKFMVYLQKENIIDESGMPKERFSAEFPKEGPSILRIQQVVRGDSAAYFCASLSGGPPYEQYFGPGTRLTVT.

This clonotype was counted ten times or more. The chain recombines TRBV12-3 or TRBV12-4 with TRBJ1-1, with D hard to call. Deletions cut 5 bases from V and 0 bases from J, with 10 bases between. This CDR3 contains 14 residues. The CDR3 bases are TGTGCCAGCAGTCCCAGGACGGTGAACACTGAAGCTTTCTTT. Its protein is CASSPRTVNTEAFF.

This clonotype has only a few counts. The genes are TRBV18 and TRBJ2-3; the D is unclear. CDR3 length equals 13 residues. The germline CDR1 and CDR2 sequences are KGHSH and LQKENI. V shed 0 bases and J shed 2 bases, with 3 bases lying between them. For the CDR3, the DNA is TGTGCCAGCTCACCACCCATCACAGATACGCAGTATTTT. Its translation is CASSPPITDTQYF.

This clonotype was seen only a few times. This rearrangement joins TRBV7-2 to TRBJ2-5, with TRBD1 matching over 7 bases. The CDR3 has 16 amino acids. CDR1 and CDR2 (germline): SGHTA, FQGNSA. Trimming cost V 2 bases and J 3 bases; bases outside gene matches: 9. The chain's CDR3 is CASSLTWGRGKETQYF. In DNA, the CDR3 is TGTGCCAGCAGCTTAACGTGGGGCAGGGGGAAAGAGACCCAGTACTTC.

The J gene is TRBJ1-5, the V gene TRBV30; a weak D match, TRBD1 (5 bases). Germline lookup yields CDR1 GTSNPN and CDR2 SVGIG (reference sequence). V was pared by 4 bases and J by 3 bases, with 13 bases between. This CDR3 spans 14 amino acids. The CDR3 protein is CAWTRRGYNQPQHF. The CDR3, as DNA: TGTGCCTGGACTCGACGGGGGTACAATCAGCCCCAGCATTTT.

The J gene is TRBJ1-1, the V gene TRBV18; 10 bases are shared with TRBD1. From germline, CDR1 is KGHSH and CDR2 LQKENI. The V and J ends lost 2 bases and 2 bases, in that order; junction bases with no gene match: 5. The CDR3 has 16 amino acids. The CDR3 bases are TGTGCCAGCTCACCAACCGGGACAGGGGTTAACACTGAAGCTTTCTTT. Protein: CASSPTGTGVNTEAFF.

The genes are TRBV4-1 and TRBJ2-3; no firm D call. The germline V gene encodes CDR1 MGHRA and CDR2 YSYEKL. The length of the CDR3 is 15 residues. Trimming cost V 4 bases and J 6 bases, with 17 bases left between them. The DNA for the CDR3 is TGCGCCAGCAGCCCGGACGGCCTAACGTGGGATACGCAGTATTTT. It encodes CASSPDGLTWDTQYF.

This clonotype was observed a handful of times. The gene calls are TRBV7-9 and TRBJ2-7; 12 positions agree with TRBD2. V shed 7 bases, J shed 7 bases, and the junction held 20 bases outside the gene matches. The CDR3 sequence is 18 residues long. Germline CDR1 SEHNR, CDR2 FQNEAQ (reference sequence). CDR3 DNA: TGTGCCAGCACCGAACCTGACCCTAGCGGGAGGGCCCAAAGGGAGCAGTACTTC. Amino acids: CASTEPDPSGRAQREQYF.